The entry below gives a single T cell receptor (beta chain) sequence along with its context. The V gene's germline CDR1 is SGHRS and CDR2 YFSETQ. The CDR3 totals 16 residues. V shed 0 bases and J shed 8 bases, with 17 bases lying between them. Clones were read by immunoSEQ multiplex PCR, and TCRdb kept only the in-frame ones, dropping some. In the table there are tens of thousands of clones, less than 95% of which are singletons. This entry comes from a study of T cells in localized non-small cell lung cancer. The sequenced sample was peripheral blood, obtained before any cancer treatment. V is TRBV5-1 and J is TRBJ1-4, with a possible D match to TRBD1 (5 bases). The receptor was derived from a woman aged 35 to 70 with stage I lung adenocarcinoma. CDR3 DNA: TGCGCCAGCAGCTTGGCCTACGCAGGGAGGAGGGAAAAACTGTTTTTT. It encodes CASSLAYAGRREKLFF.